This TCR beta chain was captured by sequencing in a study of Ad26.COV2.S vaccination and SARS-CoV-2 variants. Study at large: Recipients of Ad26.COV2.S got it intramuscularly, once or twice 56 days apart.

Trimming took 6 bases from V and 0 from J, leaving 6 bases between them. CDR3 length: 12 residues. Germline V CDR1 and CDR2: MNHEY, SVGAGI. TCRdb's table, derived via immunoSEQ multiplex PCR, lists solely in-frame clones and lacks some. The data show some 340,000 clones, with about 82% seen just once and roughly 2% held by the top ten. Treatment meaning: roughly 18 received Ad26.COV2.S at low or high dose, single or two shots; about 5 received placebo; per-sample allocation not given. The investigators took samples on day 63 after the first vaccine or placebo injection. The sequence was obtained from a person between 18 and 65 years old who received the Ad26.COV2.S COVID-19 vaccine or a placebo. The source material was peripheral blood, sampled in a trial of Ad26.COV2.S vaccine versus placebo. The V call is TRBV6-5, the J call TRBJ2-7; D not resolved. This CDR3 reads CASRGPSYEQYF. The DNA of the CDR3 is TGTGCCAGCAGAGGCCCCTCCTACGAGCAGTACTTC.